This T cell receptor (beta chain) derives from a study of T cell responses to AZD1222 COVID-19 vaccine. The CDR3 sequence is 15 residues long. Between the trimmed V and J ends, which lost 1 base and 6 bases, there was a span of 16 bases. Germline lookup yields CDR1 PRHDT and CDR2 FYEKMQ (reference sequence). Assay: immunoSEQ multiplex PCR; the TCRdb copy retains only in-frame clones and omits some. The data hold 140,000 or so clones, with more than 85% observed a single time. The V gene is TRBV13, the J gene TRBJ2-7, with D possibly being TRBD1 (5 bases). The material was peripheral blood, obtained after recovery from COVID-19. This receptor was taken from an adult who had recovered from COVID-19. DNA for the CDR3: TGTGCCAGCAGCTTAGAGGGGCCCCGCAGGAGCGAGCAGTACTTC. Protein product: CASSLEGPRRSEQYF.